The 25 T cell receptor beta chains given below trace back to one sample, sequenced in a study of T-cell memory formation after mild COVID-19. Via MiXCR, TCRdb re-called the 5' RACE reads, giving one row per CDR3 protein. This table holds roughly 310,000 distinct CDR3 sequences, around a sixth found once. The sample consisted of PBMCs or a T cell subset sorted from them (not recorded which). These receptors were obtained from a man aged 18 to 35 who had mild COVID-19 (a few samples of this study predate the infection). Cell type and time point are not known.

This clonotype came up a few times. The chain couples TRBV20-1 to TRBJ2-7; 7 positions match TRBD1. J gave up 2 bases and V 6 bases, and 7 bases lay outside the gene matches. The CDR3 sequence is 13 residues long. Germline CDR1 DFQATT, CDR2 SNEGSKA (reference sequence). In nucleotides, the CDR3 is TGCAGTGCCTGGGGACAGAGGACCTACGAGCAGTACTTC. It is translated as CSAWGQRTYEQYF.

This sequence joins TRBV28 and TRBJ1-4, with TRBD1 as a possible D gene (5 bases). From germline, CDR1 is MDHEN and CDR2 SYDVKM. This CDR3 is built from 16 residues. Trimming cost V 5 bases and J 5 bases, with 18 bases left between them. CDR3 sequence: CASSPQQESDNEKLFF. The CDR3 nucleotides read TGTGCCAGCAGTCCCCAACAGGAAAGCGACAATGAAAAACTGTTTTTT.

This clonotype was counted a few times. The rearrangement uses TRBV25-1 and TRBJ2-5, with 13 nucleotides matching TRBD2. This CDR3 is 15 amino acids long. J was trimmed by 5 bases and V by 5 bases; bases with no gene match: 5. CDR1 is MGHDK, CDR2 SYGVNS, per germline. As DNA, the CDR3 is TGTGCCAGCAGTACGGGACTAGCGGGGTCGGAGACCCAGTACTTC. Translation gives CASSTGLAGSETQYF.

The V gene is TRBV18, the J gene TRBJ1-1; no clear D gene. Trimming took 0 bases from V and 11 from J, leaving 13 bases between them. The CDR3 consists of 13 residues. CDR1 KGHSH and CDR2 LQKENI come from the germline V gene. In nucleotides, the CDR3 is TGTGCCAGCTCACCACCGGGTGATAATTGGGCTTTCTTT. It specifies CASSPPGDNWAFF.

This chain connects TRBV20-1 to TRBJ2-1, with TRBD2 matching over 11 bases. The CDR3 runs 16 residues. Germline CDR1 is DFQATT and CDR2 is SNEGSKA (reference sequence). Trimming cost V 6 bases and J 6 bases; bases outside gene matches: 13. This chain's CDR3 is CSANLWASGGSNEQFF. In DNA form, the CDR3 reads TGCAGTGCGAACCTCTGGGCTAGCGGGGGGAGCAATGAGCAGTTCTTC.

This clonotype was found a few times. Given a much more abundant clone one base away, this may be a read error. This rearrangement joins TRBV12-3 or TRBV12-4 to TRBJ1-3, with unresolved D. This CDR3 has 13 amino acids. V was cut by 6 bases and J by 0 bases, with 6 bases left in between. The CDR3 spells CASRTLSGNTIYF. As DNA, the CDR3 is TGTGCCAGCAGGACACTCTCTGGAAACACCATATATTTT.

For the CDR3, the DNA is TGTGCCAGCAGCCCCCGGGCAACTTCCCAGTACTTC. This encodes CASSPRATSQYF. The rearrangement uses TRBV21-1 and TRBJ2-7; the D call in the table, TRBD1, was not verified against the DNA. TRBV21-1 represents a pseudogene. The CDR3 contains 12 residues.

The chain couples TRBV3-1 to TRBJ2-1; 13 positions match TRBD2. V was pared by 4 bases and J by 6 bases, with 12 bases of the junction left unmatched. Per the germline V gene, CDR1 is LGHDT and CDR2 is YNNKEL (reference sequence). The CDR3 extends over 18 amino acids. This CDR3 reads CASSRMHIGTSGANEQFF. The CDR3 coding sequence is TGTGCCAGCAGCCGGATGCATATTGGGACTAGCGGGGCCAATGAGCAGTTCTTC.

This clonotype was detected a few times. The rearrangement joins TRBV27 to TRBJ1-6; possibly TRBD1 for D (5 bases). Germline CDR1 MNHEY, CDR2 SMNVEV (reference sequence). Trimming pared 1 base from V and 0 bases from J, leaving 16 bases between. The CDR3 loop spans 19 amino acids. CDR3 sequence (DNA): TGTGCCAGCAGTTTATTCTTCGGGGCCGTTAGCTCCTATAATTCACCCCTCCACTTT. Translation gives CASSLFFGAVSSYNSPLHF.

The J gene is TRBJ2-5, the V gene TRBV20-1; D is possibly TRBD2 (5 bases). The length of the CDR3 is 15 residues. V was cut by 0 bases and J by 5 bases, with 16 bases left in between. Germline V gene sequence: CDR1 DFQATT, CDR2 SNEGSKA (reference sequence). The CDR3 here is CSARERPGVWETQYF. CDR3 sequence (DNA): TGCAGTGCTAGAGAGAGACCCGGGGTGTGGGAGACCCAGTACTTC.

This clonotype was seen only a few times. The chain recombines TRBV5-5 with TRBJ2-2, with D perhaps TRBD2 (6 bases). Germline CDR1 and CDR2: SGHKS and YYEKEE (reference sequence). Trimming took 2 bases from V and 4 from J, leaving 9 bases between them. The CDR3 consists of 14 residues. CDR3 amino acids: CASSFGGGTGELFF. The DNA of the CDR3 is TGTGCCAGCAGCTTTGGGGGAGGCACCGGGGAGCTGTTTTTT.

The chain joins TRBV25-1 to TRBJ2-7; TRBD1 matches at 8 bases. The CDR3 sequence is 14 residues long. Per germline, CDR1 MGHDK and CDR2 SYGVNS. After removal of 6 bases from V and 5 bases from J, the junction contained 9 bases not matched to a gene. The CDR3 spells CASRVGQGLNEQYF. As DNA, the CDR3 is TGTGCCAGCAGGGTTGGACAGGGTTTAAACGAGCAGTACTTC.

V is TRBV4-1 and J is TRBJ2-6; D assignment may be TRBD1 or TRBD2 (5 bases each). Trimming cost V 4 bases and J 0 bases, with 13 bases left between them. Per the germline V gene, CDR1 is MGHRA and CDR2 is YSYEKL. The CDR3 length is 17 residues. This CDR3 reads CASSRGDGRSGANVLTF. CDR3 coding DNA: TGCGCCAGCAGCCGAGGGGACGGTCGCTCTGGGGCCAACGTCCTGACTTTC.

This clonotype occurred a few times. The chain is built from TRBV7-9 and TRBJ1-6; 9 nucleotides line up with TRBD1. In germline, CDR1 is SEHNR, CDR2 FQNEAQ (reference sequence). V gave up 5 bases and J gave up 9 bases; unmatched junction bases: 8. There are 15 residues in the CDR3. The CDR3 loop is CASSRTGTGTSPLHF. DNA for the CDR3: TGTGCCAGCAGCCGGACCGGGACAGGGACTTCACCCCTCCACTTT.

This clonotype was counted a few times. This chain connects TRBV20-1 to TRBJ1-5; D is undetermined. This CDR3 comprises 13 residues. Looked up from germline, CDR1 is DFQATT and CDR2 is SNEGSKA (reference sequence). The V and J ends lost 1 base and 2 bases respectively, with 6 bases between them. The chain's CDR3 is CSARGWGNQPQHF. For the CDR3, the DNA is TGCAGTGCTAGAGGTTGGGGCAATCAGCCCCAGCATTTT.

The chain uses TRBV7-2 and TRBJ2-7; D may be TRBD1 (6 bases). V was trimmed by 1 base and J by 3 bases, leaving 13 bases between them. Germline V CDR1 and CDR2: SGHTA, FQGNSA. This CDR3 contains 15 residues. The CDR3: CASSLGSGVGYEQYF. For the CDR3, the DNA is TGTGCCAGCAGCTTAGGGTCAGGGGTCGGCTACGAGCAGTACTTC.

This clonotype was seen many times. The J gene is TRBJ2-7, the V gene TRBV4-1; TRBD2 aligns across 7 bases. In germline, CDR1 is MGHRA, CDR2 YSYEKL. The V gene end was trimmed by 1 base and the J gene end by 4 bases; junction bases not matched to a gene: 16. CDR3 length: 18 amino acids. CDR3 bases: TGCGCCAGCAGCCAAGCCGTTGGGGGGGATCGGTCCCGATACGAGCAGTACTTC. It specifies CASSQAVGGDRSRYEQYF.

This clonotype turned up a few times. V usage is TRBV24-1 and J usage is TRBJ2-7; no clear D. Germline CDR1 KGHDR, CDR2 SFDVKD. Deletions cut 5 bases from V and 3 bases from J, with 10 bases between. This CDR3 region has 13 residues. The CDR3 sequence is CATSAQSIYEQYV. In DNA form, the CDR3 reads TGTGCCACCAGTGCCCAGTCCATCTACGAGCAGTACGTC.

The CDR3 DNA sequence: TGTGCCAGCAGCTTACTAGCGGTCGCAGATACGCAGTATTTT. Translated, it gives CASSLLAVADTQYF. The V gene is TRBV7-2, the J gene TRBJ2-3; 7 nucleotides agree with TRBD2. The CDR3 loop spans 14 amino acids. The germline gives CDR1 SGHTA, CDR2 FQGNSA. V trimming: 2 bases; J trimming: 4 bases; junction bases outside the gene matches: 3. The full variable domain, its missing parts supplied by reference TRBV7-2 and TRBJ2-3, is GAGVSQSPSNKVTEKGKDVELRCDPISGHTALYWYRQSLGQGLEFLIYFQGNSAPDKSGLPSDRFSAERTGGSVSTLTIQRTQQEDSAVYLCASSLLAVADTQYFGPGTRLTVL.

The chain is built from TRBV7-9 and TRBJ1-3, with no clear D. This CDR3 region has 14 residues. Trimming cost V 5 bases and J 0 bases, with 8 bases left between them. Germline V gene lookup returns CDR1 SEHNR and CDR2 FQNEAQ (reference sequence). The CDR3: CASSNWFSGNTIYF. CDR3 in DNA: TGTGCCAGCAGCAACTGGTTCTCTGGAAACACCATATATTTT.

This clonotype was seen repeatedly, ten times or more. Written as DNA, the CDR3 is TGCGCCAGCCAAGCACAGGGGCAAGAGACCCAGTACTTC. Amino acid sequence: CASQAQGQETQYF. The chain has TRBV5-1 and TRBJ2-5; TRBD1 matches 7 bases. CDR1 is SGHRS, CDR2 YFSETQ, per germline. CDR3 length equals 13 residues. The V and J ends lost 7 bases and 2 bases, in that order; junction bases with no gene match: 5. The variable domain in full, completed from reference TRBV5-1 and TRBJ2-5, reads KAGVTQTPRYLIKTRGQQVTLSCSPISGHRSVSWYQQTPGQGLQFLFEYFSETQRNKGNFPGRFSGRQFSNSRSEMNVSTLELGDSALYLCASQAQGQETQYFGPGTRLLVL.

This chain links TRBV5-1 with TRBJ1-4, with 8 bases fitting TRBD1. The CDR3 runs to 17 residues. The germline CDR1 and CDR2 sequences are SGHRS and YFSETQ. Losses at the gene ends were 4 bases for V and 0 bases for J; bases not matched to a gene: 8. DNA for the CDR3: TGCGCCAGCAGCACGGGACAGGCCGTTTCAACTAATGAAAAACTGTTTTTT. This encodes CASSTGQAVSTNEKLFF.

There are a few counts of this clonotype. This chain's CDR3 is CASKATEGYEQYV. CDR3 nucleotides: TGTGCCAGCAAAGCCACAGAGGGCTACGAGCAGTACGTC. J is TRBJ2-7 and V is TRBV2; a weak D match, TRBD2 (5 bases). This CDR3 is 13 amino acids long. The germline gives CDR1 SNHLY, CDR2 FYNNEI. Trimming stripped 7 bases from V and 3 bases from J, with 13 bases between.

In its sample, this clonotype was seen a few times. The chain uses TRBV12-3 or TRBV12-4 and TRBJ1-2; possible D gene TRBD1, 6 bases. Trimming left V 1 base short and J 1 base short, with 13 bases between. The CDR3 runs 16 residues. CDR3 coding DNA: TGTGCCAGCAGTTTAGTACAGGGAAGTCTTAACTATGGCTACACCTTC. Its translation is CASSLVQGSLNYGYTF.

This clonotype turned up a few times. The V call is TRBV20-1, the J call TRBJ2-6; D gene ambiguous. CDR3 size: 14 residues. Looked up from germline, CDR1 is DFQATT and CDR2 is SNEGSKA (reference sequence). The V end was cut by 3 bases, the J end by 4 bases, with 10 bases between. CDR3 sequence reads: CSASVGSGANVLTF. The DNA for the CDR3 is TGCAGTGCTAGTGTGGGATCCGGGGCCAACGTCCTGACTTTC.